The following is a T cell receptor (beta chain) sequence with its context. The antigen is not known. The record originates from a study of blood T cells in healthy people across ages. Turning to the study itself: With template switching, about one barcoded beta molecule was captured per two T cells. Study findings and constraints: Significant beta diversity loss was already apparent by age 40, declining roughly linearly. Both naive CD4+ cell counts and diversity were greater in long-lived donors than in aged donors.

A sample-barcoded 5' primer and a J-beta primer mix were used in a second PCR of roughly 7 to 11 cycles. TCRdb reprocessed the 5' RACE reads via MiXCR and lists one record per CDR3 protein. This table holds over a million distinct CDR3 sequences, around 43% found once. Investigators took around 11 milliliters of peripheral blood from every donor. Sequenced material: blood. This clonotype originated in a woman in her fifties or sixties in good health.

CDR3 in DNA: TGTGCCAGCAGCGTAGAGGGGGGCTACGCCTACAATGAGCAGTTCTTC. Translated, it gives CASSVEGGYAYNEQFF. This chain links TRBV9 with TRBJ2-1; D possibly uses TRBD1 or TRBD2 (6 bases each). V lost 0 bases, J lost 2 bases, and 12 bases lay in between. The CDR3 spans 16 residues. Germline CDR1 is SGDLS and CDR2 is YYNGEE. Supplemented by reference TRBV9 and TRBJ2-1, the full variable domain reads DSGVTQTPKHLITATGQRVTLRCSPRSGDLSVYWYQQSLDQGLQFLIQYYNGEERAKGNILERFSAQQFPDLHSELNLSSLELGDSALYFCASSVEGGYAYNEQFFGPGTRLTVL.